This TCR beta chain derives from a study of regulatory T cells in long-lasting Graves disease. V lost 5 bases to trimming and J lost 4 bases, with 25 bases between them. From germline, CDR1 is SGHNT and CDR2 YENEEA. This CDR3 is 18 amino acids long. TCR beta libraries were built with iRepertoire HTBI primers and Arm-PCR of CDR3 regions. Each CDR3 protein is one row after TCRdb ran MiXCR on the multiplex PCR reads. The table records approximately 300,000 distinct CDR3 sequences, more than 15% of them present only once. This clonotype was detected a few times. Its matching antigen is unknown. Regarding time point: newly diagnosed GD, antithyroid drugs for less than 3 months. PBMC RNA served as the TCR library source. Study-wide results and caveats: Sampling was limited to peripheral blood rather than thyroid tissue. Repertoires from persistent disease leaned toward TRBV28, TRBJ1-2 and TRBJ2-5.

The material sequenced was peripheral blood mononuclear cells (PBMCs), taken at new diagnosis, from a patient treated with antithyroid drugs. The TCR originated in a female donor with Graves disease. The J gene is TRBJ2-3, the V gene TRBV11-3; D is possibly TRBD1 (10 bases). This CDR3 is CASSAGTGVAGGPDTQYF. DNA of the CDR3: TGTGCCAGCAGCGCCGGGACAGGGGTCGCGGGAGGGCCAGATACGCAGTATTTT. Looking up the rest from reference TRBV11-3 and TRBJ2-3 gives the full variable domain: EAGVVQSPRYKIIEKKQPVAFWCNPISGHNTLYWYLQNLGQGPELLIRYENEEAVDDSQLPKDRFSAERLKGVDSTLKIQPAELGDSAVYLCASSAGTGVAGGPDTQYFGPGTRLTVL.